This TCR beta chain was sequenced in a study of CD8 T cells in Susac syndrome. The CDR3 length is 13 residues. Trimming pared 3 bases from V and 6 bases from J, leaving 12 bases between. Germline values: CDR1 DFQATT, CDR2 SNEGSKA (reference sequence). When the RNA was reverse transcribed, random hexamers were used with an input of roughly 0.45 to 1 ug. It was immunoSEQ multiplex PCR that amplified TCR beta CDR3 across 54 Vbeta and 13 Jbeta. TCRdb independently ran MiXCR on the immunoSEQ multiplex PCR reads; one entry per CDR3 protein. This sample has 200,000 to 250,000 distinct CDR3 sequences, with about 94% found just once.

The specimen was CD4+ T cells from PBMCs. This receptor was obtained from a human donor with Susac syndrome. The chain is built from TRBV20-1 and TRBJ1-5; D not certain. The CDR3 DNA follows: TGCAGTGCTAGTTTCGGGGTTTTTCAGCCCCAGCATTTT. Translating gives CSASFGVFQPQHF.